This entry describes one T cell receptor (beta chain). The sample belongs to a study of molecular identifiers for immune sequencing clone quantification. Preparation methods for the bulk TCR libraries were those previously described, with listed TCR primers. TCRdb re-analysed the PCR reads in MiXCR, keeping a single row per CDR3 protein. The sample contains about 510,000 distinct CDR3 sequences, under 30% of which appear only once. Sorting isolated naive CD8 T cells as CD8+CD4-CCR7+CD45RA+ events. Germline assignment: CDR1 SGHDT and CDR2 YYEEEE. V dropped 0 bases and J dropped 6 bases, with 14 bases sitting between them. This CDR3 is 15 amino acids long.

This clonotype originated in a human donor in good health. Some libraries in this study had Jurkat cell RNA spiked in. The specimen was naive CD8+ T cells from blood, with Jurkat cell RNA spiked in. Subset defined: FACS-sorted CD8+CD4-CCR7+CD45RA+ naive T cells. The J gene is TRBJ2-3, the V gene TRBV5-6; D gene unclear. In DNA form, the CDR3 reads TGTGCCAGCAGCTTGGCTAGGTTATCCACGGATACGCAGTATTTT. This gives the protein CASSLARLSTDTQYF.